The rows below give T cell receptor beta chains drawn from one sample of a study of CD8 T cells in ankylosing spondylitis. Each CDR3 protein gets one entry after TCRdb re-called the 5' RACE reads with MiXCR. The data hold approximately 150,000 distinct CDR3 sequences, with about a third observed a single time. The specimen sequenced was synovial fluid, either unsorted or a sorted T cell fraction (not recorded which). These receptors were obtained from a male donor with ankylosing spondylitis. CDR3s include the opening cysteine and the closing phenylalanine or tryptophan. D genes are given only for firm matches. Not every row has a clone size; where given, it reads once, few, many or a size class.

-	many	TRBV29-1	12	TRBJ1-1	CSVRAGYTEAFF	TGCAGCGTCCGGGCTGGGTACACTGAAGCTTTCTTT
TRBD2	-	TRBV6-1	13	TRBJ2-1	CASRWGGKHEQFF	TGTGCCAGCAGGTGGGGAGGGAAGCATGAGCAGTTCTTC
-	many	TRBV29-1	12	TRBJ2-7	CSVEIPPYEQYF	TGCAGCGTTGAAATCCCTCCCTACGAGCAGTACTTC
-	-	TRBV28	11	TRBJ1-4	CATSGIEKLFF	TGTGCCACGTCAGGAATTGAAAAACTGTTTTTT
-	few	TRBV7-2	16	TRBJ1-5	CASSFSVGQDNQPQHF	TGTGCCAGCAGCTTCTCCGTGGGGCAGGACAATCAGCCCCAGCATTTT
TRBD2	-	TRBV6-1	14	TRBJ2-7	CASRGLAGSYEQYF	TGTGCCAGCAGGGGACTAGCGGGTTCCTACGAGCAGTACTTC
TRBD1	-	TRBV28	18	TRBJ2-6	CASSPAGQGLSGANVLTF	TGTGCCAGCAGCCCTGCGGGACAGGGCCTCTCTGGGGCCAACGTCCTGACTTTC
-	-	TRBV7-2	19	TRBJ2-3	CASSLRLRSAAGRTDTQYF	TGTGCCAGCAGCTTAAGGCTACGATCGGCTGCGGGACGCACAGATACGCAGTATTTT
-	few	TRBV4-1	13	TRBJ2-6	CASSQDIEKVLTF	TGCGCCAGCAGCCAAGATATCGAAAAGGTCCTGACTTTC
TRBD1	-	TRBV20-1	14	TRBJ1-1	CSAMQQGAPTEAFF	TGCAGTGCTATGCAACAGGGGGCGCCGACTGAAGCTTTCTTT
TRBD1	-	TRBV7-2	16	TRBJ1-5	CASSPTGTGGNQPQHF	TGTGCCAGCAGCCCTACCGGGACAGGGGGCAATCAGCCCCAGCATTTT
TRBD2	many	TRBV20-1	15	TRBJ2-3	CSARSTSGVPMAQYF	TGCAGTGCTAGATCGACTAGCGGGGTCCCCATGGCGCAGTATTTT
TRBD1	-	TRBV12-3/TRBV12-4	14	TRBJ1-2	CASRKTGGGYGYTF	TGTGCCAGCAGAAAGACAGGGGGAGGCTATGGCTACACCTTC
TRBD1	-	TRBV20-1	15	TRBJ2-7	CSARSMGQSSYEQYF	TGCAGTGCTAGGTCTATGGGACAGAGCTCCTACGAGCAGTACTTC
-	-	TRBV20-1	12	TRBJ2-1	CSALDVHNEQFF	TGCAGTGCGCTGGACGTCCACAATGAGCAGTTCTTC
-	-	TRBV4-1	15	TRBJ1-2	CASSQAGTFGYGYTF	TGCGCCAGCAGCCAAGCCGGGACCTTTGGCTATGGCTACACCTTC
-	-	TRBV30	13	TRBJ1-5	CAWSGHGYQPQHF	TGTGCCTGGAGTGGACATGGATATCAGCCCCAGCATTTT
TRBD1	once	TRBV20-1	16	TRBJ2-7	CSARGSGQGRPYEQYF	TGCAGTGCTAGAGGATCGGGACAGGGGAGGCCCTACGAGCAGTACTTC
-	-	TRBV9	12	TRBJ2-7	CASSVRRYEQYF	TGTGCCAGCAGCGTGAGGCGTTACGAGCAGTACTTC
TRBD1	-	TRBV4-1	13	TRBJ1-2	CASSQKGAGGYTF	TGCGCCAGCAGCCAAAAGGGGGCGGGTGGCTACACCTTC
TRBD1	-	TRBV5-6	15	TRBJ2-7	CASSWRQDRWYEQYF	TGTGCCAGCAGCTGGAGACAGGACAGGTGGTACGAGCAGTACTTC
-	few	TRBV20-1	15	TRBJ2-2	CSARVGSVGAGELFF	TGCAGTGCTAGAGTCGGAAGTGTAGGTGCCGGGGAGCTGTTTTTT
TRBD1	-	TRBV4-3	15	TRBJ2-7	CASSQEDRGSYEQYF	TGCGCCAGCAGCCAAGAAGACAGGGGCTCCTACGAGCAGTACTTC
TRBD1	-	TRBV12-3/TRBV12-4	16	TRBJ1-2	CASSPGRQGTSYGYTF	TGTGCCAGCAGTCCGGGGAGACAGGGCACTAGCTATGGCTACACCTTC
-	few	TRBV29-1	12	TRBJ2-5	CSVEKASETQYF	TGCAGCGTTGAGAAGGCATCCGAGACCCAGTACTTC
TRBD1	few	TRBV7-2	14	TRBJ1-2	CASSPGTGFYGYTF	TGTGCCAGCAGCCCCGGGACAGGGTTCTATGGCTACACCTTC
-	-	TRBV7-2	12	TRBJ1-5	CASSLDEGPQHF	TGTGCCAGCAGCTTGGACGAGGGGCCCCAGCATTTT
-	many	TRBV6-1	17	TRBJ2-3	CASSDLGTSKTTDTQYF	TGTGCCAGCAGTGACCTCGGGACTTCGAAAACCACAGATACGCAGTATTTT
-	-	TRBV28	12	TRBJ2-1	CASSLTASLTSF	TGTGCCAGCAGTTTAACGGCTAGCCTAACCTCTTTC
-	-	TRBV2	12	TRBJ1-1	CASRGLITEAFF	TGTGCCAGCAGGGGACTGATCACTGAAGCTTTCTTT
-	few	TRBV14	16	TRBJ2-2	CASSPLRATNTGELFF	TGTGCCAGCAGCCCTCTAAGGGCTACGAACACCGGGGAGCTGTTTTTT
-	many	TRBV19	14	TRBJ1-4	CATRRSTTNEKLFF	TGTGCCACCCGTCGGTCGACAACTAATGAAAAACTGTTTTTT
TRBD1	-	TRBV28	14	TRBJ1-2	CASSWGGQLYGYTF	TGTGCCAGCAGTTGGGGGGGACAGTTATATGGCTACACCTTC
TRBD1	few	TRBV12-3/TRBV12-4	17	TRBJ2-4	CASSLGTGKSVKDIQYF	TGTGCCAGCAGTTTAGGGACAGGGAAAAGTGTTAAAGACATTCAGTACTTC
TRBD2	-	TRBV9	18	TRBJ2-3	CASSVRGLAGGPRDTQYF	TGTGCCAGCAGCGTACGGGGACTAGCGGGAGGCCCTAGAGATACGCAGTATTTT
-	-	TRBV9	14	TRBJ2-1	CASSPGGRVGEQFF	TGTGCCAGCAGCCCCGGGGGCAGGGTGGGGGAGCAGTTCTTC